Presented here are 22 T cell receptor beta chains from one specimen sequenced in a study of blood T cell repertoires in COVID-19 (dated by TCRdb to the early 2020s). Libraries were prepared through the immunoSEQ multiplex PCR assay. Here the immuneACCESS table is served through TCRdb, limited to in-frame sequences with V and J called. Missing clones are a known gap in these copies; in checked studies unresolved V genes cover under half, and the rest lacks a known reason. In all, the sample holds some 100,000 clones, and 92% of those were seen once. Of the sample, 5.7% is held by the ten largest clones. Specimen: peripheral blood. These receptors all stem from a man between 65 and 79 years old with acute or convalescent COVID-19.

The chain recombines TRBV27 with TRBJ1-1; D is unclear. The length of the CDR3 is 13 residues. The V gene's germline CDR1 is MNHEY and CDR2 SMNVEV (reference sequence). V was pared by 5 bases and J by 0 bases, with 7 bases between. This chain's CDR3 is CASSIAMNTEAFF. CDR3 coding DNA: TGTGCCAGCAGTATAGCGATGAACACTGAAGCTTTCTTT.

The rearrangement uses TRBV5-1 and TRBJ1-6; 11 bases are a match to TRBD1. V was clipped by 4 bases and J by 10 bases; unmatched bases: 4. This CDR3 is built from 14 residues. Germline CDR1 and CDR2: SGHRS and YFSETQ. CDR3 in amino acids: CASSPGQGESPLHF. CDR3 coding DNA: TGCGCCAGCAGCCCGGGACAGGGGGAATCACCCCTCCACTTT.

The chain recombines TRBV7-6 with TRBJ2-7; 7 bases are a match to TRBD1. Trimming cost V 3 bases and J 3 bases; bases outside gene matches: 8. The CDR3 is made up of 15 amino acids. CDR1 is SGHVS, CDR2 FNYEAQ, per germline. This CDR3 is CASSFGSGQIYEQYF. The CDR3, as DNA: TGTGCCAGCAGCTTCGGCTCGGGACAGATCTACGAGCAGTACTTC.

This sequence joins TRBV5-6 and TRBJ2-7; possibly TRBD2 for D (6 bases). Germline V gives CDR1 SGHDT, CDR2 YYEEEE. Deletions cut 5 bases from V and 3 bases from J, with 15 bases between. CDR3 length: 14 residues. The DNA for the CDR3 is TGTGCCAGCAGGCCTTCGGGGGTAGTCTACGAGCAGTACTTC. Amino acids: CASRPSGVVYEQYF. The variable domain in full, completed from reference TRBV5-6 and TRBJ2-7, reads DAGVTQSPTHLIKTRGQQVTLRCSPKSGHDTVSWYQQALGQGPQFIFQYYEEEERQRGNFPDRFSGHQFPNYSSELNVNALLLGDSALYLCASRPSGVVYEQYFGPGTRLTVT.

The rearrangement links TRBV6-5 to TRBJ1-6; TRBD1 is a possible D gene (5 bases). This CDR3 is 14 amino acids long. Trimming cost V 0 bases and J 7 bases, with 7 bases left between them. Looked up from germline, CDR1 is MNHEY and CDR2 is SVGAGI. CDR3 DNA sequence: TGTGCCAGCAGTTACTCAGGGGTCAATTCACCCCTCCACTTT. It is translated as CASSYSGVNSPLHF.

This rearrangement joins TRBV11-3 to TRBJ2-1; 14 nucleotides agree with TRBD2. CDR1 is SGHNT, CDR2 YENEEA, per germline. The CDR3 spans 19 residues. Trimming took 5 bases from V and 0 from J; bases not matched to a gene: 9. CDR3 region: CASSRGTSGGTSSYNEQFF. CDR3 in DNA: TGTGCCAGCAGCCGCGGGACTAGCGGGGGCACCAGCTCCTACAATGAGCAGTTCTTC.

The rearrangement links TRBV9 to TRBJ1-3, with no clear D. This CDR3 spans 14 amino acids. Deletions cut 3 bases from V and 0 bases from J, with 7 bases between. From germline, CDR1 is SGDLS and CDR2 YYNGEE. For the CDR3, the DNA is TGTGCCAGCAGCGAGGAGGGCTCTGGAAACACCATATATTTT. The encoded protein is CASSEEGSGNTIYF.

The chain carries TRBV3-1 (or the pseudogene TRBV3-2) and TRBJ2-7; tentative D call: TRBD2 (6 bases). The CDR3 length is 15 residues. V was cut by 0 bases and J by 6 bases, with 15 bases left in between. The germline gives CDR1 LGHDT, CDR2 YNNKEL (reference sequence). The CDR3 protein is CASSQEEGIGSEQYF. The CDR3 coding sequence is TGTGCCAGCAGCCAAGAAGAGGGTATCGGGAGCGAGCAGTACTTC.

The chain carries TRBV4-3 and TRBJ1-5; 7 nucleotides match TRBD1. The CDR3 contains 19 residues. V was pared by 4 bases and J by 0 bases, with 15 bases of the junction left unmatched. Germline loops: CDR1 LGHNA, CDR2 YSLEER. CDR3 residues: CASSPGYGTVYYSNQPQHF. In DNA form, the CDR3 reads TGCGCCAGCAGCCCGGGTTACGGGACAGTTTATTATAGCAATCAGCCCCAGCATTTT.

This chain links TRBV6-4 with TRBJ2-1; 14 bases agree with TRBD2. The CDR3 covers 13 residues. Trimming removed 9 bases from V and 10 bases from J; junction bases left unmatched: 5. Per the germline V gene, CDR1 is MRHNA and CDR2 is SNTAGT. This CDR3 is CASGLAGGSEQFF. CDR3 sequence (DNA): TGTGCCAGTGGACTAGCGGGAGGATCGGAGCAGTTCTTC.

The rearrangement joins TRBV5-1 to TRBJ1-1; D remains unclear. CDR3 size: 13 residues. Germline V gene data show CDR1 as SGHRS and CDR2 as YFSETQ. V lost 4 bases, J lost 6 bases, and 13 bases lay in between. CDR3 sequence (DNA): TGCGCCAGCAGCCCCGACGGGGTCGCTGAAGCTTTCTTT. Its translation is CASSPDGVAEAFF.

This chain joins TRBV27 and TRBJ2-7; 8 bases line up with TRBD1. The CDR3 contains 13 residues. The germline V gene has CDR1 MNHEY and CDR2 SMNVEV (reference sequence). The V gene end was trimmed by 7 bases and the J gene end by 4 bases; junction bases not matched to a gene: 6. Here the CDR3 reads CASKTGAAYEQYF. The CDR3 coding sequence is TGTGCCAGCAAGACAGGGGCCGCATACGAGCAGTACTTC.

V is TRBV6-5 and J is TRBJ2-1; perhaps TRBD1 as D (6 bases). Germline CDR1 reads MNHEY; CDR2 reads SVGAGI. V was trimmed by 5 bases and J by 8 bases, leaving 16 bases between them. CDR3 size: 14 residues. The CDR3 loop reads CASSNRRGGDEQFF. The CDR3, as DNA: TGTGCCAGCAGTAACCGACGTGGGGGCGATGAGCAGTTCTTC.

The V and J genes are TRBV19 and TRBJ1-2; 8 positions agree with TRBD1. This CDR3 has 14 amino acids. J lost 4 bases, V lost 10 bases, and 11 bases had no gene match. From germline, CDR1 is LNHDA and CDR2 SQIVND (reference sequence). CDR3 sequence: CATLGGQGAYGYTF. DNA of the CDR3: TGTGCCACCCTCGGGGGGCAGGGGGCCTATGGCTACACCTTC.

The chain uses TRBV27 and TRBJ1-5; D gene uncertain. Trimming left V 3 bases short and J 6 bases short, with 6 bases between. Germline CDR1 MNHEY, CDR2 SMNVEV (reference sequence). The CDR3 runs to 12 residues. For the CDR3, the DNA is TGTGCCAGCAGTTTTCCGGGTCAGCCCCAGCATTTT. Protein sequence: CASSFPGQPQHF.

This chain joins TRBV28 and TRBJ1-6, with D perhaps TRBD1 (5 bases). The CDR3 spans 16 residues. V was cut by 1 base and J by 0 bases, with 7 bases left in between. The V gene's germline CDR1 is MDHEN and CDR2 SYDVKM. The CDR3 nucleotides are TGTGCCAGCAGTTTATCCCAGGGCTCCTATAATTCACCCCTCCACTTT. This translates into CASSLSQGSYNSPLHF.

In its sample, this clone was seen once. This chain links TRBV2 with TRBJ1-2, with TRBD1 identical over 8 bases. The CDR3 loop spans 15 amino acids. Germline CDR1 reads SNHLY; CDR2 reads FYNNEI. After removal of 6 bases from V and 8 bases from J, the junction contained 14 bases not matched to a gene. Here the CDR3 DNA reads TGTGCCAGCAGAGCCACCTCAGGGGGCGCTTGGGGCTACACCTTC. Residues: CASRATSGGAWGYTF.

The rearrangement uses TRBV19 and TRBJ2-6, with 10 bases that match TRBD1. Unmatched junction bases numbered 11, after V lost 7 bases and J lost 2 bases. Germline CDR1 reads LNHDA; CDR2 reads SQIVND (reference sequence). This CDR3 comprises 18 residues. Written as DNA, the CDR3 is TGTGCCAGTACCGCGGAAGGACAGGGGGGTCCTGGGGCCAACGTCCTGACTTTC. Amino acid sequence: CASTAEGQGGPGANVLTF.

This clone was counted once. At one boundary the junction diverges from the germline segment, which might be a read error. Other DNA sequences within the sample encode an identical CDR3. This rearrangement joins TRBV29-1 to TRBJ1-2, with TRBD1 matching 11 bases. This CDR3 has 13 residues. The germline V gene encodes CDR1 SQVTM and CDR2 ANQGSEA. The chain's CDR3 is CSVGQGANYGYTF. The CDR3 region has the DNA TGCAGCGTAGGACAGGGGGCTAATTATGGCTACACCTTC. Using reference TRBV29-1 and TRBJ1-2 for the parts outside the CDR3, the full variable domain is SAVISQKPSRDICQRGTSLTIQCQVDSQVTMMFWYRQQPGQSLTLIATANQGSEATYESGFVIDKFPISRPNLTFSTLTVSNMSPEDSSIYLCSVGQGANYGYTFGSGTRLTVV.

This clone was detected only once. The chain couples TRBV5-6 to TRBJ2-3; D remains ambiguous. CDR3 size: 13 residues. CDR1 and CDR2 (germline): SGHDT, YYEEEE. The V end lost 0 bases, the J end lost 6 bases, and 8 bases lay between the germline ends. The CDR3 is CASSLGAGDTQYF. The CDR3 region has the DNA TGTGCCAGCAGCTTGGGTGCCGGGGATACGCAGTATTTT.

This chain uses TRBV12-3 or TRBV12-4 with TRBJ1-5; D not certain. The CDR3 spans 13 residues. V was cut by 3 bases and J by 5 bases, with 8 bases left in between. The CDR3 DNA sequence: TGTGCCAGCAGTTTGGGCAGCCATCAGCCCCAGCATTTT. Encoded protein: CASSLGSHQPQHF.

CDR3 loop: CASSLGQPGVETQYF. The CDR3 nucleotides read TGTGCCAGCAGCTTAGGTCAGCCCGGGGTAGAGACCCAGTACTTC. The rearrangement uses TRBV7-9 and TRBJ2-5; D possibly corresponds to TRBD2 (5 bases). Germline values: CDR1 SEHNR, CDR2 FQNEAQ (reference sequence). The germline V and J ends were trimmed by 1 base and 4 bases, with 13 bases remaining between them. CDR3 length: 15 amino acids.